This TCR beta chain is from a study of shared clonotypes between healthy human individuals. The CDR3 consists of 16 residues. CDR1 is MGHRA, CDR2 YSYEKL, per germline. Trimming left V 3 bases short and J 4 bases short, with 15 bases between. Into CD45RA+ naive and CD45RA-negative memory subsets, the CD4+ cells were split. Genomic DNA of every subset was divided equally among multiple immunoSEQ plates. The protocol was immunoSEQ multiplex PCR, while the TCRdb copy is restricted to in-frame clones and leaves out a portion. The sample holds 2.3 million or so clones, 80% to 95% seen once. In the case of this clone: Its antigen is not identified.

Whole-study results and caveats: Sequencing of the sorted subsets was shown by rarefaction to be incomplete despite large depth. About 5% of naive CD4 clonotypes were shared across several donors.

Material: naive CD4+ T cells from PBMCs. Subset meaning: CD45RA+ positively selected. The chain couples TRBV4-1 to TRBJ2-2; possible D gene TRBD2, 5 bases. This clonotype was sampled from a man younger than 35 in good health. Some clones in this sample may be carry-over from other donors' samples. The CDR3 coding sequence is TGCGCCAGCAGCCATGAGAGGACTGAGCTCACCGGGGAGCTGTTTTTT. This translates into CASSHERTELTGELFF.